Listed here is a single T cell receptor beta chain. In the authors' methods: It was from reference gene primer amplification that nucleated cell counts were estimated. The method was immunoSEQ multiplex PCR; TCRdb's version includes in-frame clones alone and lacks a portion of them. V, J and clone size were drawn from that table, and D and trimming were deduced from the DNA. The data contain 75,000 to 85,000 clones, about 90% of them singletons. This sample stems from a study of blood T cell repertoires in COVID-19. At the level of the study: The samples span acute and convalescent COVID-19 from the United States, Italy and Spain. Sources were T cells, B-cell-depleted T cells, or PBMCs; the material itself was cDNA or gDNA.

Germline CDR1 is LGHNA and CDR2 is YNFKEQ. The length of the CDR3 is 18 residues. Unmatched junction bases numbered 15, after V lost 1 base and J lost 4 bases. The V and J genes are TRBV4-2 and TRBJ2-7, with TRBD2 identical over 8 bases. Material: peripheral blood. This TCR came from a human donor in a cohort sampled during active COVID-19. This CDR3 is CASSQGSGGTPLYYEQYF. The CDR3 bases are TGTGCCAGCAGCCAAGGGTCGGGAGGGACCCCTCTTTATTACGAGCAGTACTTC.